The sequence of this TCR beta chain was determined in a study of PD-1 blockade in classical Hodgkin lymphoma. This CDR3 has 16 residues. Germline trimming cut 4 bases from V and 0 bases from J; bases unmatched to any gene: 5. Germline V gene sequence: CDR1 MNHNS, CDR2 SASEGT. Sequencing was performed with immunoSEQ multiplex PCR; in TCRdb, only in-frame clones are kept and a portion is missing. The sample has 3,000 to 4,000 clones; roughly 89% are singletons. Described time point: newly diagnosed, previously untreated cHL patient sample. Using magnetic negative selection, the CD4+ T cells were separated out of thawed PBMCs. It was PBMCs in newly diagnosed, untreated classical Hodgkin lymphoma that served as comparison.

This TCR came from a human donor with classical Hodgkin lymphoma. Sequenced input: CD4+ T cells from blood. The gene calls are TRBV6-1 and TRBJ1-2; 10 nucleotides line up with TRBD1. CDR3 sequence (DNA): TGTGCCAGCAGTGGGGCCGGGACAGGGGCTAACTATGGCTACACCTTC. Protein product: CASSGAGTGANYGYTF.